This TCR beta chain derives from a study of blood T cell repertoires in COVID-19. Study at large: Acute-phase and convalescent COVID-19 samples originated in the United States, Italy and Spain.

The germline gives CDR1 GTSNPN, CDR2 SVGIG (reference sequence). V was pared by 2 bases and J by 5 bases, with 9 bases of the junction left unmatched. There are 16 residues in the CDR3. As processed by the authors: Amplification of reference gene primers provided the estimated nucleated cell counts. TCRdb's copy holds only in-frame clones and misses some; the assay was immunoSEQ multiplex PCR. V and J calls and clone size are those listed in that table; D and trimming were worked out from the DNA. The repertoire holds hundreds of thousands of clones, with 82% as singletons. This chain uses TRBV30 with TRBJ1-4; the match to TRBD1 covers 9 bases. The sequenced sample was peripheral blood. The source is a woman aged 60-70 years with active or convalescent COVID-19. CDR3 protein: CAWSRLRDRENEKLFF. The CDR3 coding sequence is TGTGCCTGGAGTCGACTTCGGGACAGGGAAAATGAAAAACTGTTTTTT.